This is a list of T cell receptor beta chains from one sample in a study of cytotoxic CD8 clonotypes in ibrutinib-treated CLL. Here immunoSEQ multiplex PCR was the method, and the copy in TCRdb shows in-frame clones only, minus some. The sample has 35,000 to 45,000 clones, 65% to 75% seen once. Sequencing was performed on PBMCs, taken at disease progression, from a patient treated with ibrutinib. The receptors were sampled from a human donor with chronic lymphocytic leukemia. Both conserved end residues are part of each CDR3. Each record gives: V gene, CDR3 length, J gene, clone size, D gene, CDR3 DNA, CDR3 protein. A D gene is named only where the DNA matches it firmly. Not all rows give a size; the values are once, few, many and, for expanded clones, a class.

TRBV29-1	14	TRBJ2-3	-	-	TGCAGCGTTCTGGGGGTGGCCAGCACAGATACGCAGTATTTT	CSVLGVASTDTQYF
TRBV5-1	15	TRBJ2-3	-	-	TGCGCCAGCAGCTTACAGGGCGCTGGCACAGATACGCAGTATTTT	CASSLQGAGTDTQYF
TRBV19	16	TRBJ2-1	once	-	TGTGCCAGTACCCCTTCTCGACTCCTTTCAAGCAATGAGCAGTTCTTC	CASTPSRLLSSNEQFF
TRBV19	15	TRBJ2-3	-	-	TGTGCCAGTAGTCGGTACTGGTCGGAGGTGGATACGCAGTATTTT	CASSRYWSEVDTQYF
TRBV5-1	15	TRBJ1-6	-	-	TGCGCCAGCAGCTTGGATCCGGGAGATAATTCACCCCTCCACTTT	CASSLDPGDNSPLHF
TRBV2	16	TRBJ2-1	-	-	TGTGCCAGCAGGAAAGGAGGGGGGGCCTCATACAATGAGCAGTTCTTC	CASRKGGGASYNEQFF
TRBV6-1	12	TRBJ1-3	-	-	TGTGCCAGCAGGGGCTCTGGAAACACCATATATTTT	CASRGSGNTIYF
TRBV6-6	16	TRBJ1-1	many	-	TGTGCCAGCAGTTGGTTCGACGGACGGATGAACACTGAAGCTTTCTTT	CASSWFDGRMNTEAFF
TRBV6-5	12	TRBJ2-7	-	-	TGTGCCAGCAGGTCCCTACGATACGAGCAGTACTTC	CASRSLRYEQYF
TRBV5-1	15	TRBJ1-2	few	-	TGCGCCAGCAGCTTCGACGGGACCCTCCCCTATGGCTACACCTTC	CASSFDGTLPYGYTF
TRBV2	13	TRBJ2-5	-	-	TGTGCCGCCTGCCGGGGAGGTAGGGAGACCCAGTACTTC	CAACRGGRETQYF
TRBV5-1	13	TRBJ2-1	-	TRBD1	TGCGCCAGCAGCCTGGGACAGAGCAATGAGCAGTTCTTC	CASSLGQSNEQFF
TRBV5-6	13	TRBJ2-1	few	-	TGTGCCAGCAGCTCCCAACCTGAGAATGAGCAGTTCTTC	CASSSQPENEQFF
TRBV5-6	16	TRBJ2-1	once	-	TGTGCCAGCAGCGTTATAGGGGCTCGTTCCTACAATGAGCAGTTCTTC	CASSVIGARSYNEQFF
TRBV28	15	TRBJ1-2	-	-	TGTGCCAGCACCCCAGGTCAGGCTGCTAACTATGGCTACACCTTC	CASTPGQAANYGYTF
TRBV5-1	15	TRBJ2-3	-	-	TGCGCCAGCAGCCCCACAGGGCCGAGCACAGATACGCAGTATTTT	CASSPTGPSTDTQYF
TRBV5-1	13	TRBJ2-7	-	-	TGCGCCAGCAGCTTTGGGGGGCGGTACGAGCAGTACTTC	CASSFGGRYEQYF
TRBV2	14	TRBJ1-4	-	-	TGTGCCAGCAGGACGGGAGGGGGAGGGGAAAAACTGTTTTTT	CASRTGGGGEKLFF
TRBV29-1	11	TRBJ1-1	once	-	TGCAGCGGGGGGCAGATCACTGAAGCTTTCTTT	CSGGQITEAFF
TRBV10-3	12	TRBJ2-3	-	-	TGTGCCATCAGCGGCGACCTACTAAAGCAGTATTTT	CAISGDLLKQYF
TRBV5-1	14	TRBJ2-5	few	-	TGCGCCAGCAGCTTGGCCGGGAATCAAGAGACCCAGTACTTC	CASSLAGNQETQYF
TRBV7-6	18	TRBJ1-3	few	-	TGTGCCAGCAGCTTAGCAGGTCAGCGTGGCTCCTCTGGAAACACCATATATTTT	CASSLAGQRGSSGNTIYF
TRBV5-6	14	TRBJ1-1	-	TRBD1	TGTGCCAGCAGTGTGGGACAGACTAACACTGAAGCTTTCTTT	CASSVGQTNTEAFF
TRBV7-9	11	TRBJ2-1	-	-	TGTGCCAGCAGCTTACAGGGTGAGCAGTTCTTC	CASSLQGEQFF
TRBV5-6	13	TRBJ1-3	-	-	TGTGCCAGCAGCCCCCAACGGGGAAACACCATATATTTT	CASSPQRGNTIYF
TRBV29-1	12	TRBJ1-1	few	-	TGCAGCGTTGGTTGGGAGAACACTGAAGCTTTCTTT	CSVGWENTEAFF
TRBV6-6	15	TRBJ1-1	-	-	TGTGCCAGCAGCCTCCTGGGGGGGATGAACACTGAAGCTTTCTTT	CASSLLGGMNTEAFF
TRBV2	13	TRBJ2-7	-	-	TGTGCCAGCAGTGAACGCGTAGCCTACGAGCAGTACTTC	CASSERVAYEQYF
TRBV7-2	12	TRBJ2-5	-	-	TGTGCCAGCAGCGGTGGACTGAGGACCCAGTACTTC	CASSGGLRTQYF
TRBV19	13	TRBJ2-3	-	TRBD1	TGTGCCAGTAGTAAGGACAGGGCAGATACGCAGTATTTT	CASSKDRADTQYF
TRBV25-1	16	TRBJ1-1	-	TRBD1	TGTGCCAGCAGGGACGCCAGGGGGCTCGGGAACACTGAAGCTTTCTTT	CASRDARGLGNTEAFF
TRBV27	14	TRBJ1-2	-	TRBD1	TGTGCCAGCAGCCGGGGGTGGGGACAGGGGGGCTACACCTTC	CASSRGWGQGGYTF
TRBV6-1	13	TRBJ1-2	-	-	TGTGCCAGCAGCCCAGACGGTGACTATGGCTACACCTTC	CASSPDGDYGYTF
TRBV5-1	14	TRBJ1-3	-	-	TGCGCCAGCAGCGTTTTCGGGCGTGGAAACACCATATATTTT	CASSVFGRGNTIYF
TRBV14	15	TRBJ2-5	-	TRBD2	TGTGCCAGCAGCAGACGACTAGCATATGGGGAGACCCAGTACTTC	CASSRRLAYGETQYF
TRBV14	14	TRBJ1-2	-	-	TGTGCCAGCAGCGCGAGAACAGGGACCTATGGCTACACCTTC	CASSARTGTYGYTF
TRBV10-3	18	TRBJ1-5	-	TRBD1	TGTGCCATCAGGACAGGGGGCGAGGTGGGGTATAGCAATCAGCCCCAGCATTTT	CAIRTGGEVGYSNQPQHF
TRBV28	15	TRBJ1-5	few	-	TGTGCCAGCAGTTTCCCTGGTAGAGTAGGTCAGCCCCAGCATTTT	CASSFPGRVGQPQHF
TRBV27	17	TRBJ2-2	-	-	TGTGCCAGCAGTTTATCCTTAAGGGCCGGGGACACCGGGGAGCTGTTTTTT	CASSLSLRAGDTGELFF
TRBV5-8	13	TRBJ2-1	few	-	TGTGCCAGCAGCTTGCGTCAAGGAAATGAGCAGTTCTTC	CASSLRQGNEQFF
TRBV7-6	15	TRBJ1-1	-	TRBD1	TGTGCCAGCAGCCCCGACAGGGGGTCCAGGACTGAAGCTTTCTTT	CASSPDRGSRTEAFF
TRBV6-5	13	TRBJ1-1	-	TRBD1	TGTGCCAGCAGTTATCGACAGGGCCCTGAAGCTTTCTTT	CASSYRQGPEAFF
TRBV7-9	12	TRBJ1-1	-	-	TGTGCCAGCAGCCCCCAGGTAGTGATAGCTTTCTTT	CASSPQVVIAFF
TRBV9	14	TRBJ1-6	-	-	TGTGCCAGCAGCGTAGCCCTCGACAATTCACCCCTCCACTTT	CASSVALDNSPLHF
TRBV18	16	TRBJ1-1	-	-	TGTGCCAGCTCACAGGTAGGGGGGTTGCGGAACACTGAAGCTTTCTTT	CASSQVGGLRNTEAFF
TRBV7-6	14	TRBJ2-7	few	-	TGTGCCAGCAGCCCCGAGGGGGGCTCCTACGAGCAGTACTTC	CASSPEGGSYEQYF
TRBV27	14	TRBJ1-1	once	-	TGTGCCAGCCGTCCCAGGGAGCTGAACACTGAAGCTTTCTTT	CASRPRELNTEAFF
TRBV10-1	14	TRBJ2-1	-	-	TGCGCCAGCAGTGTTGGCAGGGTCTACAATGAGCAGTTCTTC	CASSVGRVYNEQFF
TRBV19	17	TRBJ2-3	-	-	TGTGCCAGTAGTATCAAAGCTTTCAGGGTGGGCACAGATACGCAGTATTTT	CASSIKAFRVGTDTQYF